This T cell receptor (beta chain) was identified in a study of T cells in Graves' hyperthyroidism and ophthalmopathy. The TCR beta CDR3 regions underwent amplification using RNA transcripts as the source. The primer set for the first-round RT-PCR of the TCR CDR3 was HTBI. Via MiXCR, TCRdb re-called the multiplex PCR reads, giving one row per CDR3 protein. The sample includes more than 650,000 distinct CDR3 sequences, 13% to 15% of them seen just once. Patients having uncontrolled infection, another autoimmune disease, pregnancy or lactation were not included. Orbital computed tomography, thyroid ultrasound, serum thyroxine and TRAb, and clinical symptoms together informed the diagnoses. CDR1 and CDR2 (germline): SGHRS, YFSETQ. The CDR3 runs 16 residues. The germline V and J ends were trimmed by 4 bases and 2 bases, with 17 bases remaining between them. In this sample, this clonotype turned up many times.

The sequenced sample consisted of blood. The TCR comes from a woman younger than 30 with Graves' hyperthyroidism. The V gene is TRBV5-1, the J gene TRBJ2-3; D gene unclear. CDR3 loop: CASSGPPTEYTDTQYF. The DNA of the CDR3 is TGCGCCAGCAGCGGCCCCCCGACGGAATACACAGATACGCAGTATTTT.